Listed below are T cell receptor beta chains from one sample, sequenced in a study of T cells expressing NK-cell markers. TCRdb reprocessed the 5' RACE reads and reports one entry per CDR3 protein, with no DNA. The sample shows 200,000 to 300,000 distinct CDR3 sequences, and 0.39% sits with its ten largest clones. The sample was blood T cells: a sorted CD56 or NKG2C T cell subset, CD4+ or CD8+ T cells, or bulk PBMC T cells (not recorded which). The receptors shown here come from a man aged 18 to 29 in good health. Each CDR3 is given with its conserved first and last residue.

cdr3_aa: CSVEGSSYEQYF
v_call: TRBV29-1
j_call: TRBJ2-7

cdr3_aa: CAISGGQGRAHEQFF
v_call: TRBV10-3
j_call: TRBJ2-1

cdr3_aa: CASSYLAPLSTDTQYF
v_call: TRBV6-5
j_call: TRBJ2-3

cdr3_aa: CASSKPGQGVTEAFF
v_call: TRBV7-9
j_call: TRBJ1-1

cdr3_aa: CSVEGARDSSTDTQYF
v_call: TRBV29-1
j_call: TRBJ2-3

cdr3_aa: CASSVTGLREKLFF
v_call: TRBV9
j_call: TRBJ1-4

cdr3_aa: CAGRRQGANEQFF
v_call: TRBV28
j_call: TRBJ2-1

cdr3_aa: CSVDSSGLYNEQFF
v_call: TRBV29-1
j_call: TRBJ2-1

cdr3_aa: CASSYSLHSEQYF
v_call: TRBV6-5
j_call: TRBJ2-7

cdr3_aa: CATGTGDIGHQPQHF
v_call: TRBV24-1
j_call: TRBJ1-5

cdr3_aa: CSARRGENSYNEQFF
v_call: TRBV20-1
j_call: TRBJ2-1

cdr3_aa: CASSLGASVFTDTQYF
v_call: TRBV5-1
j_call: TRBJ2-3

cdr3_aa: CASSRLAGDTNEQFF
v_call: TRBV12-3/TRBV12-4
j_call: TRBJ2-1

cdr3_aa: CATRPGRATGDTQYF
v_call: TRBV5-1
j_call: TRBJ2-3

cdr3_aa: CATSRETSNYEQYF
v_call: TRBV15
j_call: TRBJ2-7

cdr3_aa: CASRPTSFLNEQFF
v_call: TRBV11-2
j_call: TRBJ2-1

cdr3_aa: CASSLGQQFLQETQYF
v_call: TRBV5-6
j_call: TRBJ2-5

cdr3_aa: CAWSTTSASNEQFF
v_call: TRBV30
j_call: TRBJ2-1

cdr3_aa: CASRQARLANTGELFF
v_call: TRBV7-9
j_call: TRBJ2-2